This T cell receptor beta chain was identified in a study of low-dose radiotherapy and immunotherapy resistance in tumors. Overall study: Each patient took aspirin at a dose of 300 mg by mouth once daily over the course of four cycles, with dosing beginning on cycle 1 day 1.

V was cut by 6 bases and J by 0 bases, with 12 bases left in between. This CDR3 comprises 15 residues. The V gene's germline CDR1 is MNHNS and CDR2 SASEGT. Those eligible were patients bearing advanced solid tumors lacking tumor-infiltrating lymphocytes. Alpha and beta chains were covered, as first-strand cDNA relied on TRAV- and TRBV-specific primers. Amplification of TCRs used a constant-region primer and V-primer adapter for approximately 19 PCR cycles. MiXCR, applied by TCRdb to the reads, yields one record per CDR3 protein. Of roughly 6,000 distinct CDR3 sequences listed, approximately 64% are singletons.

The V call is TRBV6-1, the J call TRBJ1-5; TRBD1 is a possible D gene (6 bases). The TCR was taken from a human donor with advanced metastatic prostate, ovarian, gallbladder or colorectal cancer (not recorded which). This table probably holds off-target reads from a library built for another chain. Here the CDR3 DNA reads TGTGCCAGCAGGTCCGACAGGAATAGCAATCAGCCCCAGCATTTT. This encodes CASRSDRNSNQPQHF.